This TCR beta chain derives from a study of sequential checkpoint blockade in melanoma. Background on the study: Randomization was 1:1 between first-line nivolumab→ipilimumab and ipilimumab→nivolumab.

Sequenced by immunoSEQ multiplex PCR; TCRdb stores in-frame clones only, minus some. The sample includes tens of thousands of clones, approximately 83% of them seen just once. Germline CDR1 reads MNHEY; CDR2 reads SMNVEV (reference sequence). This CDR3 has 17 amino acids. V trimming: 6 bases; J trimming: 6 bases; junction bases outside the gene matches: 16. Stated treatment: randomized to nivolumab then ipilimumab (arm A) or the reverse (arm B). The chain links TRBV27 to TRBJ2-1; 8 nucleotides match TRBD2. The sequencing here drew on CD8+ T cells sorted from blood (inferred from file names), taken from a patient given nivolumab and ipilimumab in sequence. This clonotype was sampled from a human donor with melanoma. CDR3 DNA sequence: TGTGCCAGCAGCTACCCTCCGGGAGGGTATTCTGGCAATGAGCAGTTCTTC. Amino acid sequence: CASSYPPGGYSGNEQFF.